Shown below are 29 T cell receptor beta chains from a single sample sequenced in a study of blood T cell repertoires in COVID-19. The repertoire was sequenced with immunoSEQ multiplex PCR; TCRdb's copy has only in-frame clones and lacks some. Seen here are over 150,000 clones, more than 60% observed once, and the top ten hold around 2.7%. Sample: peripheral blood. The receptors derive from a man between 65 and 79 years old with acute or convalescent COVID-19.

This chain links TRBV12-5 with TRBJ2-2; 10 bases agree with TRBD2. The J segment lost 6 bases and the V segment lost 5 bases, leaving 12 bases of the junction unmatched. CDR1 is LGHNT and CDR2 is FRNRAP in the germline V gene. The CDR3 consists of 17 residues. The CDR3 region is CASGPFSLAGGAGELFF. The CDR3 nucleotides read TGTGCTAGTGGTCCTTTCTCTTTAGCGGGAGGCGCCGGGGAGCTGTTTTTT.

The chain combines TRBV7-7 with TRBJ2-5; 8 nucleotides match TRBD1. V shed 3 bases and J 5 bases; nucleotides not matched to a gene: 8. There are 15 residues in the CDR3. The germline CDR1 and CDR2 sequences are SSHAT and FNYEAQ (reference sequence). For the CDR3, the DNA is TGTGCCAGCAGCTTTACCCTCACAGGGGGGGAGACCCAGTACTTC. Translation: CASSFTLTGGETQYF.

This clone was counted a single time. CDR3: CASSLASGGDEQYF. CDR3 nucleotide sequence: TGTGCCAGCAGCTTGGCATCAGGGGGCGACGAGCAGTACTTC. The rearrangement links TRBV5-4 to TRBJ2-7; TRBD1 matches at 8 bases. Germline V gene data show CDR1 as SGHNT and CDR2 as YYREEE (reference sequence). The CDR3 totals 14 residues. The J segment lost 5 bases and the V segment lost 0 bases, leaving 4 bases of the junction unmatched.

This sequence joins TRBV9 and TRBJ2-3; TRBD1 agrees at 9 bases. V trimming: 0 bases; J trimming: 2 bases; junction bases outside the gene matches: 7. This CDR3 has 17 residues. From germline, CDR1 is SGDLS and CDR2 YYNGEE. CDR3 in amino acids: CASSVEWTGVPTDTQYF. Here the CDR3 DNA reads TGTGCCAGCAGCGTAGAGTGGACAGGGGTCCCCACAGATACGCAGTATTTT.

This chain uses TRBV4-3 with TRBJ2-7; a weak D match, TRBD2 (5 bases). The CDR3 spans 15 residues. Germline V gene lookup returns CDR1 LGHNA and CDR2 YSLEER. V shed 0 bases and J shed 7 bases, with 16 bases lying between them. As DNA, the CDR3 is TGCGCCAGCAGCCAAGACTCTAGCCCACCGGGAGAGCAGTACTTC. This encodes CASSQDSSPPGEQYF.

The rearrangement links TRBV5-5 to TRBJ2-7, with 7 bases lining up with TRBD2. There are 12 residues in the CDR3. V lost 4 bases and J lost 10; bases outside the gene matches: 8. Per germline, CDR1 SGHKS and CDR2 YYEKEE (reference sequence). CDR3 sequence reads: CASSPELAIQYF. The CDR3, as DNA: TGTGCCAGCAGCCCAGAACTAGCGATTCAGTACTTC.

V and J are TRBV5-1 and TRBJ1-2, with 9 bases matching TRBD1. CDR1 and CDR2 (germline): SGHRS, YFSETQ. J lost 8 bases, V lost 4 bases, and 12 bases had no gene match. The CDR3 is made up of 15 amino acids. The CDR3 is CASSPGTGSWGGYTF. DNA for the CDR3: TGCGCCAGCAGCCCAGGGACAGGGAGCTGGGGCGGCTACACCTTC.

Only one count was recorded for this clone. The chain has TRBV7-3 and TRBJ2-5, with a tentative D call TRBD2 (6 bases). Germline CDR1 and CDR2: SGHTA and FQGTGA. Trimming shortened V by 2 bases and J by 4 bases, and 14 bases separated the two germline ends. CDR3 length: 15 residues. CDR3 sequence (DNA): TGTGCCAGCAGCTTAGACGGGAGAGGGTCAGAGACCCAGTACTTC. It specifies CASSLDGRGSETQYF.

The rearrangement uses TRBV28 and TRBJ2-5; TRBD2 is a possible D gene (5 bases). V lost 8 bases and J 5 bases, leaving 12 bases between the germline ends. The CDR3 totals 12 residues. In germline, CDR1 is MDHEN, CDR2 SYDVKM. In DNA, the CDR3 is TGTGCCAGCGCCGGGGTAACGGAGACCCAGTACTTC. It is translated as CASAGVTETQYF.

CDR3: CASTGGSTWTNTEAFF. DNA for the CDR3: TGTGCCAGCACAGGGGGCTCTACATGGACGAACACTGAAGCTTTCTTT. V usage is TRBV27 and J usage is TRBJ1-1; the match to TRBD1 covers 8 bases. Per germline, CDR1 MNHEY and CDR2 SMNVEV (reference sequence). Trimming removed 7 bases from V and 1 base from J; junction bases left unmatched: 11. The CDR3 covers 16 residues.

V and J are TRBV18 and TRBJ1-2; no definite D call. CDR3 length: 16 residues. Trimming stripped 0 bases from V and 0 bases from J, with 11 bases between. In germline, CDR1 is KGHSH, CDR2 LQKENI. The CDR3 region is CASSPPSLSANYGYTF. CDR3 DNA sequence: TGTGCCAGCTCACCACCCTCCCTGTCGGCTAACTATGGCTACACCTTC.

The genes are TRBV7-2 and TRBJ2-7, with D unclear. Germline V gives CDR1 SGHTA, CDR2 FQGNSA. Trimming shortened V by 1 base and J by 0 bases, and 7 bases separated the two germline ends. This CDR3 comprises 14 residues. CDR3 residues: CASSLVADSYEQYF. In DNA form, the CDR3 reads TGTGCCAGCAGCTTAGTGGCCGACTCCTACGAGCAGTACTTC. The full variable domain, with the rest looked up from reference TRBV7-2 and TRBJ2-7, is GAGVSQSPSNKVTEKGKDVELRCDPISGHTALYWYRQSLGQGLEFLIYFQGNSAPDKSGLPSDRFSAERTGGSVSTLTIQRTQQEDSAVYLCASSLVADSYEQYFGPGTRLTVT.

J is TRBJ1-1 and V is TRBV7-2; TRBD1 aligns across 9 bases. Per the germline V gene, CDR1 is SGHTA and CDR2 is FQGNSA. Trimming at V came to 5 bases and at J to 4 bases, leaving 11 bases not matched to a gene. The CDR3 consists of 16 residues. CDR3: CASSDLQGARGTEAFF. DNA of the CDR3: TGTGCCAGCAGCGACCTACAGGGGGCGCGGGGCACTGAAGCTTTCTTT.

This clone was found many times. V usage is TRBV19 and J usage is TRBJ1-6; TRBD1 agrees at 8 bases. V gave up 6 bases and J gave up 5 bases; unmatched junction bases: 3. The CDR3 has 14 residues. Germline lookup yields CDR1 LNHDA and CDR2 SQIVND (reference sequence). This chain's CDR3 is CASRDRAHNSPLHF. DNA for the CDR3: TGTGCCAGTAGGGACAGGGCCCATAATTCACCCCTCCACTTT.

The CDR3 sequence is CASSPGTGMGVAEAFF. The CDR3 nucleotides are TGTGCCAGCAGCCCCGGGACAGGGATGGGAGTAGCTGAAGCTTTCTTT. The rearrangement links TRBV11-2 to TRBJ1-1; the match to TRBD1 covers 9 bases. CDR3 length equals 16 residues. The ends lost 5 bases at V and 6 bases at J; junction bases unmatched: 13. Germline V gives CDR1 SGHAT, CDR2 FQNNGV. Looking up the rest from reference TRBV11-2 and TRBJ1-1 gives the full variable domain: EAGVAQSPRYKIIEKRQSVAFWCNPISGHATLYWYQQILGQGPKLLIQFQNNGVVDDSQLPKDRFSAERLKGVDSTLKIQPAKLEDSAVYLCASSPGTGMGVAEAFFGQGTRLTVV.

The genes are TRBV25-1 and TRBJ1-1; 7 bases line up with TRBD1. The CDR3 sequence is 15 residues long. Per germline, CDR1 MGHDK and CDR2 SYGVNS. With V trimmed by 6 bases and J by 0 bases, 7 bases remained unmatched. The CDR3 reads CASRPPGQLNTEAFF. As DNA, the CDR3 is TGTGCCAGCAGGCCGCCGGGACAGCTGAACACTGAAGCTTTCTTT. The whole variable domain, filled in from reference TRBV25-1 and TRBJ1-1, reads EADIYQTPRYLVIGTGKKITLECSQTMGHDKMYWYQQDPGMELHLIHYSYGVNSTEKGDLSSESTVSRIRTEHFPLTLESARPSHTSQYLCASRPPGQLNTEAFFGQGTRLTVV.

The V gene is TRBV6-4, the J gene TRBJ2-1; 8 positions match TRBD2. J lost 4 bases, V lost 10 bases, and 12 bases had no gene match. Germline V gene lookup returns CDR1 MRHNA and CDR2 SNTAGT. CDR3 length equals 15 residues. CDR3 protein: CANPAAGGIYNEQFF. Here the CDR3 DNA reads TGTGCCAACCCGGCGGCGGGGGGAATATACAATGAGCAGTTCTTC.

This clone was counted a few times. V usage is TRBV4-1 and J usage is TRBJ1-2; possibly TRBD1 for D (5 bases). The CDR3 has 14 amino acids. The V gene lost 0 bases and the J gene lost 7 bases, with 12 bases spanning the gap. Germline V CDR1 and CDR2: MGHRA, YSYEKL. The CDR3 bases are TGCGCCAGCAGCCAAGATAGGGTTGGGGCTGGCTACACCTTC. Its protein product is CASSQDRVGAGYTF.

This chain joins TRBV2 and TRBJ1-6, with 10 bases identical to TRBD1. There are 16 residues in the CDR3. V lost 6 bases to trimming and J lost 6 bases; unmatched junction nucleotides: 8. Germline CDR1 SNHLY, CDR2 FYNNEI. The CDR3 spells CASRSGTGAINSPLHF. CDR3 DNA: TGTGCCAGCAGGTCCGGGACAGGGGCGATTAATTCACCCCTCCACTTT.

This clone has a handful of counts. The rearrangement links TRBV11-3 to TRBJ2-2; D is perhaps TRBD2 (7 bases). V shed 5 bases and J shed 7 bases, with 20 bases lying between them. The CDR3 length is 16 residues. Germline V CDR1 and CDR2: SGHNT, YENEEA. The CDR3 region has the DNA TGTGCCAGCAGCGAAGGGGGGGGCACGGAAAACGGGGAGCTGTTTTTT. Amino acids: CASSEGGGTENGELFF.

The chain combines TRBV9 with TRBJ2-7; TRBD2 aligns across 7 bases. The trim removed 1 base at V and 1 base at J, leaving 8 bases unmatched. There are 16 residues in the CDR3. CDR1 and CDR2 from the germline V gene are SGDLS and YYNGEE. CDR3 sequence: CASSVSGGSPSYEQYF. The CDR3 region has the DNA TGTGCCAGCAGCGTATCTGGCGGGAGCCCTTCCTACGAGCAGTACTTC.

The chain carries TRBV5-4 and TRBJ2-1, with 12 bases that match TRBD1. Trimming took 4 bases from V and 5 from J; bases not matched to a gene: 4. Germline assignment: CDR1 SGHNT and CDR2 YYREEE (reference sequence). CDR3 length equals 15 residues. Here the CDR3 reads CASSRGTGGHNEQFF. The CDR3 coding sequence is TGTGCCAGCAGCCGAGGGACAGGGGGCCACAATGAGCAGTTCTTC. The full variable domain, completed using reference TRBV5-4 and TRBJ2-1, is ETGVTQSPTHLIKTRGQQVTLRCSSQSGHNTVSWYQQALGQGPQFIFQYYREEENGRGNFPPRFSGLQFPNYSSELNVNALELDDSALYLCASSRGTGGHNEQFFGPGTRLTVL.

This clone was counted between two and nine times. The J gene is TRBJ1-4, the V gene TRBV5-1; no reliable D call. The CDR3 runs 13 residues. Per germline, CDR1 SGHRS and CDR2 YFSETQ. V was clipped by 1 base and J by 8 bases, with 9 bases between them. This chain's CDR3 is CASSLIPLEKLFF. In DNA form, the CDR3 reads TGCGCCAGCAGCTTGATTCCCCTAGAAAAACTGTTTTTT.

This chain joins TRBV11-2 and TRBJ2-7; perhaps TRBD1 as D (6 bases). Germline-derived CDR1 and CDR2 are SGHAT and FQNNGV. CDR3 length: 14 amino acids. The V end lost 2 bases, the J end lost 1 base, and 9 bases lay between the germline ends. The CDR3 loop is CASSLFDRSYEQYF. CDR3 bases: TGTGCCAGCAGCTTATTCGACAGGTCCTACGAGCAGTACTTC.

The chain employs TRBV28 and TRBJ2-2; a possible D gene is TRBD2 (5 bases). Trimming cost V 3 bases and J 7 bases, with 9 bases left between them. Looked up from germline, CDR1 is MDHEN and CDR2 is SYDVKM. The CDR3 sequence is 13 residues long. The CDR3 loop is CASSLPGIGELFF. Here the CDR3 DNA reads TGTGCCAGCAGTTTGCCGGGGATCGGGGAGCTGTTTTTT. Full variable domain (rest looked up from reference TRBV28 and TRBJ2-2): DVKVTQSSRYLVKRTGEKVFLECVQDMDHENMFWYRQDPGLGLRLIYFSYDVKMKEKGDIPEGYSVSREKKERFSLILESASTNQTSMYLCASSLPGIGELFFGEGSRLTVL.

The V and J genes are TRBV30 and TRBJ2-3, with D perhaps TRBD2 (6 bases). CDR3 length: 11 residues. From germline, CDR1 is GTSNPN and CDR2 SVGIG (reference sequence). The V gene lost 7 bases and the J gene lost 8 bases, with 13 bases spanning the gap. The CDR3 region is CAYLEGGTQYF. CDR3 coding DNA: TGTGCCTACCTGGAGGGCGGTACGCAGTATTTT.

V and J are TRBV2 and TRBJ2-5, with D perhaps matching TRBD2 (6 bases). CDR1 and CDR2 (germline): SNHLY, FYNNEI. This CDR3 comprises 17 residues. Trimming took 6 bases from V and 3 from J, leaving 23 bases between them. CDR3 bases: TGTGCCAGCAGAATTAGCGGAACCCGCTTAAGAGAAGAGACCCAGTACTTC. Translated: CASRISGTRLREETQYF.

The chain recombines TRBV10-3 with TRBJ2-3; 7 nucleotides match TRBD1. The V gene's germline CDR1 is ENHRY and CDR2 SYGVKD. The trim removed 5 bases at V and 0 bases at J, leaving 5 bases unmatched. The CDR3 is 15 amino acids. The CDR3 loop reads CAISRTGLSTDTQYF. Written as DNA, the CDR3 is TGTGCCATCAGTAGGACAGGACTTAGCACAGATACGCAGTATTTT.

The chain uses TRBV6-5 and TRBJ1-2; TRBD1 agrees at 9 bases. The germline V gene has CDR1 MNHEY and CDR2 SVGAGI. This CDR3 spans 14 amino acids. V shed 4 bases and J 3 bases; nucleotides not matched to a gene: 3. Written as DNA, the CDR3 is TGTGCCAGCAGTTCGCGGACAGGGGACTATGGCTACACCTTC. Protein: CASSSRTGDYGYTF.